Below are 26 T cell receptor beta chains sequenced from a single sample in a study of blood T cell repertoires in COVID-19. Generated by immunoSEQ multiplex PCR, the TCRdb table keeps only in-frame clones and is missing some. The sample records fewer than 150,000 clones, roughly 86% being singletons. The sample taken for sequencing was peripheral blood. The receptors originated from a human donor in a cohort sampled during active COVID-19.

CDR3 in DNA: TGTGCCATCAGATCGGCTAGCGGGGGGGCGGGTTTATCAGCGCAGTATTTT. Its protein is CAIRSASGGAGLSAQYF. The chain carries TRBV10-3 and TRBJ2-3; 12 bases fit TRBD2. This CDR3 spans 17 amino acids. Germline CDR1 is ENHRY and CDR2 is SYGVKD. The junction had 17 bases not matched to a gene; V was cut back by 6 bases and J by 10 bases.

The CDR3 loop reads CASSLASDRGHSPLHF. The CDR3 coding sequence is TGTGCCAGCAGCTTAGCGTCGGACAGGGGACACTCACCCCTCCACTTT. This chain links TRBV7-8 with TRBJ1-6; TRBD1 matches 9 bases. Germline CDR1 and CDR2: SGHVS and FQNEAQ. V trimming: 0 bases; J trimming: 10 bases; junction bases outside the gene matches: 7. The CDR3 is 16 amino acids.

This clone was seen only once. V and J are TRBV10-3 and TRBJ2-3, with 7 bases aligning to TRBD1. Trimming cost V 4 bases and J 2 bases; bases outside gene matches: 9. CDR3 length: 16 residues. Germline assignment: CDR1 ENHRY and CDR2 SYGVKD. The CDR3 DNA sequence: TGTGCCATCAGTGGTATCCGGGACAGCTACACAGATACGCAGTATTTT. Amino acid sequence: CAISGIRDSYTDTQYF.

On this clone itself: The same CDR3 also results from other DNA sequences found in this sample. This chain uses TRBV30 with TRBJ2-5; D is possibly TRBD1 (6 bases). Germline assignment: CDR1 GTSNPN and CDR2 SVGIG (reference sequence). The CDR3 has 13 amino acids. V gave up 0 bases and J gave up 4 bases, with 9 bases separating them. This CDR3 reads CAWSVTGGETQYF. CDR3 nucleotides: TGTGCCTGGAGTGTGACAGGAGGAGAGACCCAGTACTTC.

This chain joins TRBV6-5 and TRBJ2-1, with D perhaps matching TRBD1 (6 bases). The CDR3 consists of 16 residues. The V end was cut by 0 bases, the J end by 1 base, with 10 bases between. Germline CDR1 MNHEY, CDR2 SVGAGI. In DNA, the CDR3 is TGTGCCAGCAGTTACTCGGGGGCCCGTTCCTACAATGAGCAGTTCTTC. Translation: CASSYSGARSYNEQFF.

About this clone: The same CDR3 also results from other DNA sequences found in this sample. V and J are TRBV20-1 and TRBJ2-1; tentative D call: TRBD1 (6 bases). Germline V CDR1 and CDR2: DFQATT, SNEGSKA (reference sequence). The ends were cut back, 6 bases at V and 7 bases at J, with 10 bases in the middle. The CDR3 consists of 11 residues. The CDR3 reads CSAERGNEQFF. The CDR3 DNA reads TGCAGTGCGGAAAGGGGGAATGAGCAGTTCTTC.

The chain combines TRBV5-1 with TRBJ1-1; D unclear. CDR3 size: 13 residues. CDR1 and CDR2 (germline): SGHRS, YFSETQ. V was shortened by 0 bases and J by 3 bases, with 6 bases between the two germline ends. The CDR3 protein is CASSLVQYTEAFF. CDR3 nucleotides: TGCGCCAGCAGCTTGGTTCAGTACACTGAAGCTTTCTTT.

The chain is built from TRBV3-1 (or the pseudogene TRBV3-2) and TRBJ1-1; D gene uncertain. Germline loops: CDR1 LGHDT, CDR2 YNNKEL (reference sequence). The CDR3 sequence is 14 residues long. Trimming stripped 9 bases from V and 0 bases from J, with 14 bases between. Here the CDR3 DNA reads TGTGCCAGTACCAACAGCCTCATGAACACTGAAGCTTTCTTT. Amino acids: CASTNSLMNTEAFF.

The gene calls are TRBV2 and TRBJ2-5; D assignment may be TRBD1 or TRBD2 (5 bases each). V was shortened by 8 bases and J by 2 bases, with 12 bases between the two germline ends. Germline V lookup: CDR1 SNHLY, CDR2 FYNNEI. The CDR3 is 13 residues long. The CDR3 sequence is CASREGAQETQYF. The CDR3 DNA reads as TGTGCCAGCCGGGAAGGGGCGCAAGAGACCCAGTACTTC.

This chain links TRBV5-5 with TRBJ2-7, with 10 bases matching TRBD1. The V gene's germline CDR1 is SGHKS and CDR2 YYEKEE (reference sequence). V trimming: 3 bases; J trimming: 2 bases; junction bases outside the gene matches: 14. This CDR3 is built from 18 residues. In DNA form, the CDR3 reads TGTGCCAGCAGCTATCGGACAGGGGGAGGACTATACCCCTACGAGCAGTACTTC. Protein sequence: CASSYRTGGGLYPYEQYF. The full variable domain, completed using reference TRBV5-5 and TRBJ2-7, is DAGVTQSPTHLIKTRGQQVTLRCSPISGHKSVSWYQQVLGQGPQFIFQYYEKEERGRGNFPDRFSARQFPNYSSELNVNALLLGDSALYLCASSYRTGGGLYPYEQYFGPGTRLTVT.

The V gene is TRBV6-5, the J gene TRBJ1-1; D might be TRBD1 (5 bases). The CDR3 covers 14 residues. In germline, CDR1 is MNHEY, CDR2 SVGAGI. Trimming stripped 6 bases from V and 2 bases from J, with 13 bases between. CDR3 in DNA: TGTGCCAGCAGCACCTCCAGGGTAAACACTGAAGCTTTCTTT. Translated: CASSTSRVNTEAFF.

The chain joins TRBV11-3 to TRBJ2-3, with 9 bases matching TRBD2. The CDR3 covers 14 residues. Germline V gene lookup returns CDR1 SGHNT and CDR2 YENEEA. V lost 8 bases and J lost 0; bases outside the gene matches: 3. CDR3 amino acids: CASSSGASTDTQYF. CDR3 bases: TGTGCCAGCTCTAGCGGGGCCAGCACAGATACGCAGTATTTT. The entire variable domain, with the rest obtained from reference TRBV11-3 and TRBJ2-3, is as follows: EAGVVQSPRYKIIEKKQPVAFWCNPISGHNTLYWYLQNLGQGPELLIRYENEEAVDDSQLPKDRFSAERLKGVDSTLKIQPAELGDSAVYLCASSSGASTDTQYFGPGTRLTVL.

CDR3 bases: TGTGCCAGCAGCGTCCAGGGTAGGGACACTGAAGCTTTCTTT. This codes for CASSVQGRDTEAFF. This sequence joins TRBV7-9 and TRBJ1-1, with a possible D match to TRBD1 (5 bases). V lost 5 bases and J 3 bases, leaving 13 bases between the germline ends. The CDR3 consists of 14 residues. From germline, CDR1 is SEHNR and CDR2 FQNEAQ (reference sequence).

V usage is TRBV4-1 and J usage is TRBJ2-1; possibly TRBD2 for D (7 bases). The length of the CDR3 is 16 residues. Germline CDR1 MGHRA, CDR2 YSYEKL. V lost 3 bases, J lost 0 bases, and 12 bases lay in between. The CDR3 region has the DNA TGCGCCAGCAGCCAGGGGGGGCGAAGCTCCTACAATGAGCAGTTCTTC. It encodes CASSQGGRSSYNEQFF.

The CDR3 DNA reads as TGTGCCAGCAATATGGGGACAGGTGTACAAGAGACCCAGTACTTC. Encoded protein: CASNMGTGVQETQYF. The rearrangement joins TRBV2 to TRBJ2-5; 8 positions agree with TRBD1. In germline, CDR1 is SNHLY, CDR2 FYNNEI. The CDR3 runs to 15 residues. The junction had 9 bases not matched to a gene; V was cut back by 7 bases and J by 2 bases.

The rearrangement uses TRBV6-6 and TRBJ2-5; 10 bases are a match to TRBD2. This CDR3 comprises 15 residues. V shed 7 bases and J 2 bases; nucleotides not matched to a gene: 7. The germline V gene has CDR1 MNHNY and CDR2 SVGAGI (reference sequence). CDR3 residues: CASTRQLAGQETQYF. The CDR3 DNA sequence: TGTGCCAGCACCAGACAACTAGCGGGGCAAGAGACCCAGTACTTC.

The J gene is TRBJ1-6, the V gene TRBV11-2; no reliable D call. Trimming shortened V by 5 bases and J by 5 bases, and 16 bases separated the two germline ends. The germline V gene encodes CDR1 SGHAT and CDR2 FQNNGV. The CDR3 runs 16 residues. The CDR3 here is CASSLLQVSDNSPLHF. CDR3 DNA sequence: TGTGCCAGCAGCCTGCTGCAGGTGAGTGATAATTCACCCCTCCACTTT. The entire variable domain, with the rest obtained from reference TRBV11-2 and TRBJ1-6, is as follows: EAGVAQSPRYKIIEKRQSVAFWCNPISGHATLYWYQQILGQGPKLLIQFQNNGVVDDSQLPKDRFSAERLKGVDSTLKIQPAKLEDSAVYLCASSLLQVSDNSPLHFGNGTRLTVT.

The chain carries TRBV27 and TRBJ1-5; 9 positions match TRBD1. Per germline, CDR1 MNHEY and CDR2 SMNVEV (reference sequence). The CDR3 runs 17 residues. The V and J ends lost 0 bases and 7 bases, in that order; junction bases with no gene match: 10. The CDR3 DNA reads TGTGCCAGCAGTTTATCGATGCCGGGACAGGGTTGGCAGCCCCAGCATTTT. It specifies CASSLSMPGQGWQPQHF.

This chain connects TRBV19 to TRBJ2-1, with 11 nucleotides matching TRBD2. The CDR3 sequence is 15 residues long. CDR1 is LNHDA and CDR2 is SQIVND in the germline V gene (reference sequence). Unmatched junction bases numbered 6, after V lost 4 bases and J lost 7 bases. The CDR3 DNA reads TGTGCCAGTAGTAATACGGGACTAGCGGCGAATGAGCAGTTCTTC. It translates to CASSNTGLAANEQFF.

This clone occurred a few times. The rearrangement joins TRBV7-3 to TRBJ2-5; a weak D match, TRBD1 (6 bases). The CDR3 spans 15 residues. V gave up 5 bases and J gave up 4 bases, with 17 bases separating them. Germline CDR1 SGHTA, CDR2 FQGTGA. CDR3 sequence (DNA): TGTGCCAGCAGCCCCACAGGGTCATGGGGAGAGACCCAGTACTTC. This encodes CASSPTGSWGETQYF.

V and J are TRBV5-1 and TRBJ1-6; TRBD1 might be the D (6 bases). CDR3 length: 13 residues. Trimming stripped 0 bases from V and 10 bases from J, with 8 bases between. The V gene's germline CDR1 is SGHRS and CDR2 YFSETQ. In DNA, the CDR3 is TGCGCCAGCAGCTTGGATCAGGGGTCACCCCTCCACTTT. As protein: CASSLDQGSPLHF. Full variable domain (rest looked up from reference TRBV5-1 and TRBJ1-6): KAGVTQTPRYLIKTRGQQVTLSCSPISGHRSVSWYQQTPGQGLQFLFEYFSETQRNKGNFPGRFSGRQFSNSRSEMNVSTLELGDSALYLCASSLDQGSPLHFGNGTRLTVT.

The rearrangement links TRBV3-1 (or the pseudogene TRBV3-2) to TRBJ1-3; D ambiguous. The CDR3 is 15 amino acids. Deletions cut 3 bases from V and 4 bases from J, with 13 bases between. Germline V gene lookup returns CDR1 LGHDT and CDR2 YNNKEL (reference sequence). CDR3 DNA: TGTGCCAGCAGCCAGATGCAGGTAACAGGAAACACCATATATTTT. Protein: CASSQMQVTGNTIYF.

This chain joins TRBV6-5 and TRBJ2-3; D perhaps matches TRBD2 (6 bases). The CDR3 length is 15 residues. The V gene lost 8 bases and the J gene lost 4 bases, with 19 bases spanning the gap. Per germline, CDR1 MNHEY and CDR2 SVGAGI. This CDR3 is CASRETASVADTQYF. As DNA, the CDR3 is TGTGCCAGCCGGGAGACTGCCTCAGTGGCAGATACGCAGTATTTT.

This clone was counted only a few times. The identical CDR3 is also encoded by other nucleotide sequences in the sample. This chain links TRBV19 with TRBJ1-5; D ambiguous. The CDR3 totals 11 residues. CDR1 is LNHDA, CDR2 SQIVND, per germline (reference sequence). Trimming left V 5 bases short and J 7 bases short, with 6 bases between. This CDR3 is CASSSGQPQHF. CDR3 DNA sequence: TGTGCCAGTAGTTCCGGGCAGCCCCAGCATTTT.

The V gene is TRBV12-5, the J gene TRBJ2-7; D possibly corresponds to TRBD1 (6 bases). Trimming took off 5 bases at V and 4 bases at J, with 12 bases between the two ends. There are 13 residues in the CDR3. Germline V lookup: CDR1 LGHNT, CDR2 FRNRAP. Here the CDR3 reads CASGPGRGYEQYF. The CDR3 nucleotides read TGTGCTAGTGGTCCCGGCAGGGGTTACGAGCAGTACTTC.

Regarding this clone: The junction shows a germline mismatch at one end, possibly a read error. The J gene is TRBJ2-7, the V gene TRBV10-3; 9 bases fit TRBD2. Germline CDR1 reads ENHRY; CDR2 reads SYGVKD. This CDR3 is built from 15 residues. The CDR3 nucleotides read TGTGCCATCAGTGAGTCGATCACTAGCGGGCGGGTGTTGAACTTC. Protein sequence: CAISESITSGRVLNF.